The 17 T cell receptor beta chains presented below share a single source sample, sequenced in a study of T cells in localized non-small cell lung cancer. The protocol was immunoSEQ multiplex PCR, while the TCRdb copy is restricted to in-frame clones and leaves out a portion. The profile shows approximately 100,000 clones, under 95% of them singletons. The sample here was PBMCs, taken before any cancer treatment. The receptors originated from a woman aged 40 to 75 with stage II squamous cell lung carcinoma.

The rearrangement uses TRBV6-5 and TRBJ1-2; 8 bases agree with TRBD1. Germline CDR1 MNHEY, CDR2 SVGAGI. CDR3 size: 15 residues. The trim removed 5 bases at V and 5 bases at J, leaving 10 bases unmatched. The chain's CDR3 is CASSKPGQESYGYTF. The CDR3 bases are TGTGCCAGCAGTAAACCGGGACAGGAGTCTTATGGCTACACCTTC.

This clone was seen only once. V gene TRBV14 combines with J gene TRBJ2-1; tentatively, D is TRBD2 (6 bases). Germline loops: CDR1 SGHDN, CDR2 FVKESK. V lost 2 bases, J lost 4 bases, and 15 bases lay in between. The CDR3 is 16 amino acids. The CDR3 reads CASSQSPGLSYNEQFF. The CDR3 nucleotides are TGTGCCAGCAGCCAAAGCCCGGGACTCTCATACAATGAGCAGTTCTTC.

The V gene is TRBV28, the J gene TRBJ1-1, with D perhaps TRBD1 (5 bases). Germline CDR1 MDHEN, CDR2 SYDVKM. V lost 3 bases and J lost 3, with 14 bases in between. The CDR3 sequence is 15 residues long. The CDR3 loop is CASSFEGLGYTEAFF. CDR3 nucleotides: TGTGCCAGCAGTTTCGAGGGGCTGGGTTACACTGAAGCTTTCTTT.

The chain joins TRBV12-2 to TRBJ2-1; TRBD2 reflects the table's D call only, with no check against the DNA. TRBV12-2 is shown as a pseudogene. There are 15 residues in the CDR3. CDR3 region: CASRFRGEWNNEQFF. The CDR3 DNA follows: TGTGCAAGTCGCTTTCGGGGGGAGTGGAACAATGAGCAGTTCTTC.

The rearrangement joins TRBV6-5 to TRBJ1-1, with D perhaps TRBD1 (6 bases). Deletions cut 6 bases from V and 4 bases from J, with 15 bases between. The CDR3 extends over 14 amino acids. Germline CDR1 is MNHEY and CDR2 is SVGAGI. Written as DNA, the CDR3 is TGTGCCAGCAGGTTATTCTCGGGGGCCACTGAAGCTTTCTTT. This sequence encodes CASRLFSGATEAFF.

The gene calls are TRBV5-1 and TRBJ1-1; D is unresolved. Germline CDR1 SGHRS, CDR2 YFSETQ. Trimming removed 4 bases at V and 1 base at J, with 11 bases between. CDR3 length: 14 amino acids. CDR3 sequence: CASSLDGRNTEAFF. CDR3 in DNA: TGCGCCAGCAGCCTGGACGGAAGGAACACTGAAGCTTTCTTT.

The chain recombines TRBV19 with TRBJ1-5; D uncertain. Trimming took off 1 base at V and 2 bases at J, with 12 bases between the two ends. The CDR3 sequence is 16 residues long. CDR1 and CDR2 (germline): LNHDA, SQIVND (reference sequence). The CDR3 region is CASSIVPSLGNQPQHF. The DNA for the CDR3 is TGTGCCAGTAGTATAGTTCCTTCCCTGGGCAATCAGCCCCAGCATTTT.

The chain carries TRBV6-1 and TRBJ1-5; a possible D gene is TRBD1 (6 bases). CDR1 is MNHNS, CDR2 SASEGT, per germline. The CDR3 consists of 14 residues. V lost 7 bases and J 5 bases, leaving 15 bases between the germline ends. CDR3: CASKWGARDQPQHF. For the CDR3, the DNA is TGTGCCAGCAAGTGGGGGGCTAGAGATCAGCCCCAGCATTTT.

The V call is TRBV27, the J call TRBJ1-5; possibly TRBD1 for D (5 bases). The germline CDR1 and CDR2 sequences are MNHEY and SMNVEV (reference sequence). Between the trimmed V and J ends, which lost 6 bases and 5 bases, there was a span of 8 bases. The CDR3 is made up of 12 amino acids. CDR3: CASRGPHQPQHF. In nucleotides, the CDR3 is TGTGCCAGCAGGGGACCGCATCAGCCCCAGCATTTT.

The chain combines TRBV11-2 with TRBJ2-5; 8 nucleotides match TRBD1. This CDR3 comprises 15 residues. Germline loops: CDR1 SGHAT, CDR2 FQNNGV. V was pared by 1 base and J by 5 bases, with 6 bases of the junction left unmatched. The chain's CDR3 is CASSLGSGGEETQYF. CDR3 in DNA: TGTGCCAGCAGCTTAGGGTCAGGGGGCGAGGAGACCCAGTACTTC.

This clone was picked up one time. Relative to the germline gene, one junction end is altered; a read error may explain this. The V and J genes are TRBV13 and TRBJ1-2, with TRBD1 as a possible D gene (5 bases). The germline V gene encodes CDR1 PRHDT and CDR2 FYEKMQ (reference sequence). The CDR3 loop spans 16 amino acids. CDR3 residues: CASSQDPGPGVDGYTF. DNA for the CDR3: TGCGCCAGCAGCCAAGATCCAGGGCCGGGGGTAGACGGCTACACCTTC.

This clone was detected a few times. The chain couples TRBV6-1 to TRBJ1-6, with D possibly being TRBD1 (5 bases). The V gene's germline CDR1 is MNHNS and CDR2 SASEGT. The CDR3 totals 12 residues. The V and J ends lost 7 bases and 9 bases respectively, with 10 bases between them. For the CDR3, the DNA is TGTGCCAGCAACGACAGAGTTTCACCCCTCCACTTT. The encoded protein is CASNDRVSPLHF.

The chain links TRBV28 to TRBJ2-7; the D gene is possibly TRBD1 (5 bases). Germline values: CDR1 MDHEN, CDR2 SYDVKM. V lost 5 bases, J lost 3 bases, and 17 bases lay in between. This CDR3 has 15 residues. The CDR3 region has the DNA TGTGCCAGCAGTCCCTCTCCGCCAGGGCACTACGAGCAGTACTTC. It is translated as CASSPSPPGHYEQYF.

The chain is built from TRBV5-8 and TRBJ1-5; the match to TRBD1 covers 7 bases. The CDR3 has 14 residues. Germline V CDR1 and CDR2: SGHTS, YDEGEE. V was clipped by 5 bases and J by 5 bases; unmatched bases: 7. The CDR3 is CASRTGQKDQPQHF. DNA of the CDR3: TGTGCCAGCAGAACGGGACAGAAGGATCAGCCCCAGCATTTT.

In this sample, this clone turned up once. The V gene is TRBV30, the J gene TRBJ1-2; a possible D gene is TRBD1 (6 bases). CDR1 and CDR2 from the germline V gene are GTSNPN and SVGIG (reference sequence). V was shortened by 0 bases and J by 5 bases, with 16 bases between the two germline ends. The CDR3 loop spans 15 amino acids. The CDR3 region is CAWSVQGLSAYGYTF. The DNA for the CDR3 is TGTGCCTGGAGTGTACAGGGCCTATCTGCGTATGGCTACACCTTC.

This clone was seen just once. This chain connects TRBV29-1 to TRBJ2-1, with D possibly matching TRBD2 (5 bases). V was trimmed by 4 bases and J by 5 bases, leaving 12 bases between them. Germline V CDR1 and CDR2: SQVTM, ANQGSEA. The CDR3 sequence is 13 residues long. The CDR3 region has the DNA TGCAGCGTTGTTGAGGGTCTCAACAATGAGCAGTTCTTC. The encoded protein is CSVVEGLNNEQFF.

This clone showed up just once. This chain's CDR3 is CASSQRTGPYTGELFF. The CDR3 DNA is TGTGCCAGCAGCCAACGGACAGGACCCTACACCGGGGAGCTGTTTTTT. The chain links TRBV14 to TRBJ2-2; TRBD1 agrees at 7 bases. After removal of 2 bases from V and 3 bases from J, the junction contained 6 bases not matched to a gene. The CDR3 is 16 amino acids. Germline loops: CDR1 SGHDN, CDR2 FVKESK. Full variable domain (outside the CDR3, taken from reference TRBV14 and TRBJ2-2): EAGVTQFPSHSVIEKGQTVTLRCDPISGHDNLYWYRRVMGKEIKFLLHFVKESKQDESGMPNNRFLAERTGGTYSTLKVQPAELEDSGVYFCASSQRTGPYTGELFFGEGSRLTVL.